In this sample, the clone carrying this T cell receptor (beta chain) turned up a few times. This specimen belongs to a study of cytomegalovirus exposure and HLA in healthy donors. The PCR had 60 Vbeta and 13 Jbeta primers. Libraries were prepared by immunoSEQ multiplex PCR; TCRdb keeps only in-frame clonotypes and omits some of them. The data show about 82,000 clones, with approximately 79% seen just once and around an eighth held by the top ten. The CDR3 covers 13 residues. V was cut by 4 bases and J by 1 base, with 8 bases left in between. Germline CDR1 reads LGHNA; CDR2 reads YSLEER. The clonotype comes from a human donor in good health. The sample taken for sequencing was PBMCs. The chain uses TRBV4-3 and TRBJ2-7; D ambiguous. CDR3 coding DNA: TGCGCCAGCAGCCGCACACGATCCTACGAGCAGTACTTC. The encoded protein is CASSRTRSYEQYF.